There are many counts of the clone carrying this T cell receptor beta chain. Its matching antigen is unknown. This sample stems from a study of neurological immune-mediated disorders. Notes on the study in general: Association with the multiple sclerosis repertoire cluster was not found for any clinical or MRI feature.

It was by 5'RACE with 10-nucleotide random UMIs that the cDNA was made. TCRdb reanalysed the 5' RACE reads using MiXCR and keeps one entry per CDR3 protein. The sample includes about 71,000 distinct CDR3 sequences, 3% to 3.5% of them seen just once. The CDR3 loop spans 15 amino acids. The germline gives CDR1 SGHRS, CDR2 YFSETQ. V was shortened by 9 bases and J by 4 bases, with 20 bases between the two germline ends. This rearrangement joins TRBV5-1 to TRBJ2-1, with D maybe TRBD1 (6 bases). This sequence originates from a man aged 35 to 55 with multiple sclerosis. Material: PBMCs. The CDR3 loop reads CATRTRTDPYNEQFF. In DNA, the CDR3 is TGCGCCACCAGGACAAGGACAGATCCTTACAATGAGCAGTTCTTC. Full variable domain (rest looked up from reference TRBV5-1 and TRBJ2-1): KAGVTQTPRYLIKTRGQQVTLSCSPISGHRSVSWYQQTPGQGLQFLFEYFSETQRNKGNFPGRFSGRQFSNSRSEMNVSTLELGDSALYLCATRTRTDPYNEQFFGPGTRLTVL.